Included here is one TCR beta chain sequence, with context. What it recognizes is unknown. The data stem from a study of cytomegalovirus exposure and HLA in healthy donors. Across the whole study: An early release of data contained around 80 million unique TCRs, which came from HLA-typed donors.

Findings and caveats of the study: A later analysis found common viral pathogens apparently linked to several of the most significant clusters.

PCR involved 60 Vbeta and 13 Jbeta primers. Only in-frame clones appear in the TCRdb table, and some are missing; sequencing was by immunoSEQ multiplex PCR. The data contain 120,000 or so clones, over 75% of them singletons. The specimen sequenced was PBMCs. This TCR came from a man aged 40-49 years in good health and CMV-seronegative.

Here the CDR3 reads CASSQATGPAGSDYGYTF. The CDR3 DNA reads as TGCGCCAGCAGCCAAGCCACTGGGCCGGCTGGCAGTGACTATGGCTACACCTTC. The rearrangement uses TRBV4-3 and TRBJ1-2; no firm D call. Deletions cut 1 base from V and 3 bases from J, with 21 bases between. Looked up from germline, CDR1 is LGHNA and CDR2 is YSLEER. The CDR3 covers 18 residues.